This TCR beta chain was documented in a study of cytomegalovirus exposure and HLA in healthy donors. Researchers ran the PCR with 60 Vbeta and 13 Jbeta primers. Data came from immunoSEQ multiplex PCR; TCRdb stores just in-frame clones and leaves some out. The table records tens of thousands of clones, 75% of them present only once. Details on this clone: The target antigen is unknown.

Study-wide results and caveats: One variant, a missense change in DCLRE1C, was linked in a later analysis to TCR beta V- and J-gene trimming.

The V gene's germline CDR1 is LNHDA and CDR2 SQIVND (reference sequence). The CDR3 covers 12 residues. V was cut by 3 bases and J by 5 bases, with 8 bases left in between. This clonotype was sampled from a man between 40 and 49 years old in good health and CMV-seronegative. The sample was PBMCs. This chain joins TRBV19 and TRBJ2-7; D gene unclear. The CDR3 here is CASSIEPNEQYF. For the CDR3, the DNA is TGTGCCAGTAGTATTGAGCCGAACGAGCAGTACTTC.